What follows is one TCR beta chain and its context. Its specificity is not known. Assay used: immunoSEQ multiplex PCR; TCRdb lists only in-frame clones, some missing. The data contain 150,000 to 200,000 clones, approximately 92% of them singletons. CDR3 length: 22 amino acids. After removal of 6 bases from V and 0 bases from J, the junction contained 20 bases not matched to a gene. Germline V gene sequence: CDR1 KGHDR, CDR2 SFDVKD. This specimen comes from a study of T cell responses to AZD1222 COVID-19 vaccine. General study results and limits: Nearly half of the spike-specific TCRs reportedly recognize variant regions that carry no mutations. Baseline serostatus was positive in only a handful of AZD1222 recipients.

The genes are TRBV24-1 and TRBJ2-1; 12 nucleotides align to TRBD2. Sequencing used peripheral blood, obtained on day 0 of AZD1222 vaccination. The receptor comes from an adult in good health. The CDR3 reads CATSMGLAGGPNYIHSYNEQFF. The CDR3, as DNA: TGTGCCACCAGTATGGGGCTAGCGGGAGGGCCCAACTACATTCACTCCTACAATGAGCAGTTCTTC.